These 29 T cell receptor beta chains originate from one sample sequenced in a study of T cell responses to AZD1222 COVID-19 vaccine. Sequencing used immunoSEQ multiplex PCR; TCRdb keeps in-frame clones, though not all of them. This table has about 150,000 clones, more than 85% appearing once. The sample in question was peripheral blood, obtained on day 0 of AZD1222 vaccination. Receptor source: an adult in good health.

The chain links TRBV11-2 to TRBJ1-6; D ambiguous. From germline, CDR1 is SGHAT and CDR2 FQNNGV. The CDR3 extends over 17 amino acids. Trimming shortened V by 2 bases and J by 8 bases, and 19 bases separated the two germline ends. CDR3 nucleotides: TGTGCCAGCAGCTTAAGAGCCAAGACGAGCGGGGATTCACCCCTCCACTTT. Residues: CASSLRAKTSGDSPLHF. The variable domain in full, completed from reference TRBV11-2 and TRBJ1-6, reads EAGVAQSPRYKIIEKRQSVAFWCNPISGHATLYWYQQILGQGPKLLIQFQNNGVVDDSQLPKDRFSAERLKGVDSTLKIQPAKLEDSAVYLCASSLRAKTSGDSPLHFGNGTRLTVT.

The gene calls are TRBV12-3 or TRBV12-4 and TRBJ2-7; tentatively, D is TRBD1 (5 bases). Trimming took off 4 bases at V and 5 bases at J, with 6 bases between the two ends. The CDR3 is 11 amino acids. The chain's CDR3 is CASSSRDEQYF. In nucleotides, the CDR3 is TGTGCCAGCAGTTCCAGGGACGAGCAGTACTTC.

This chain uses TRBV12-5 with TRBJ2-1; D not resolved. The CDR3 length is 15 residues. The V gene lost 3 bases and the J gene lost 7 bases, with 16 bases spanning the gap. Germline CDR1 LGHNT, CDR2 FRNRAP. CDR3 DNA sequence: TGTGCTAGTGGTTTCTCGACACTATGGATTAATGAGCAGTTCTTC. It yields the protein CASGFSTLWINEQFF.

The rearrangement joins TRBV10-2 to TRBJ1-5; TRBD1 agrees at 11 bases. The CDR3 length is 14 residues. In germline, CDR1 is WSHSY, CDR2 SAAADI. Trimming removed 8 bases from V and 10 bases from J; junction bases left unmatched: 10. The DNA for the CDR3 is TGCGCCAGCTGGGGGGACAGGGGGTCTTCCCCCCAGCATTTT. Amino acids: CASWGDRGSSPQHF.

The chain links TRBV19 to TRBJ1-6, with 9 bases matching TRBD1. CDR1 and CDR2 from the germline V gene are LNHDA and SQIVND (reference sequence). Trimming removed 4 bases from V and 8 bases from J; junction bases left unmatched: 9. The CDR3 is 16 residues long. This CDR3 reads CASSTTQGAGDSPLHF. The CDR3 nucleotides read TGTGCCAGTAGTACGACACAGGGGGCTGGAGATTCACCCCTCCACTTT.

This clone showed up just a few times. The J gene is TRBJ2-7, the V gene TRBV25-1, with D unresolved. V was shortened by 1 base and J by 4 bases, with 8 bases between the two germline ends. Germline values: CDR1 MGHDK, CDR2 SYGVNS. There are 13 residues in the CDR3. In DNA, the CDR3 is TGTGCCAGCAGTGAATTAGCCGGATACGAGCAGTACTTC. The encoded protein is CASSELAGYEQYF.

The chain recombines TRBV11-1 with TRBJ2-2; D not resolved. This CDR3 spans 15 amino acids. Trimming took off 5 bases at V and 2 bases at J, with 12 bases between the two ends. CDR1 SGHAT and CDR2 FQDESV come from the germline V gene (reference sequence). The DNA of the CDR3 is TGTGCCAGCAGCCCGAGCGAAGCAAACACCGGGGAGCTGTTTTTT. Protein product: CASSPSEANTGELFF.

This clone appeared once. V gene TRBV5-6 combines with J gene TRBJ2-7; D ambiguous. The germline V gene has CDR1 SGHDT and CDR2 YYEEEE. The CDR3 is 13 amino acids. V lost 0 bases and J lost 6, with 10 bases in between. The CDR3 DNA sequence: TGTGCCAGCAGCTTGGTTGAAGGAAGCGAGCAGTACTTC. Protein: CASSLVEGSEQYF.

This chain uses TRBV28 with TRBJ2-5, with TRBD2 matching over 7 bases. Germline values: CDR1 MDHEN, CDR2 SYDVKM. Trimming took 4 bases from V and 5 from J; bases not matched to a gene: 10. The CDR3 is 15 amino acids. This chain's CDR3 is CASSSFGRRRETQYF. CDR3 bases: TGTGCCAGCAGTTCCTTCGGGAGGCGCCGGGAGACCCAGTACTTC.

This rearrangement joins TRBV3-1 (or the pseudogene TRBV3-2) to TRBJ1-4; TRBD1 might be the D (5 bases). CDR1 and CDR2 from the germline V gene are LGHDT and YNNKEL (reference sequence). CDR3 length: 15 residues. V was clipped by 4 bases and J by 7 bases, with 16 bases between them. This CDR3 is CASSPRDRGSEKLFF. CDR3 DNA: TGTGCCAGCAGCCCTAGGGACCGAGGGAGTGAAAAACTGTTTTTT.

This clone was recorded only once. The CDR3 here is CASSSSLGPSTQYF. For the CDR3, the DNA is TGTGCCAGCAGTTCTAGCCTTGGGCCAAGTACGCAGTATTTT. The genes are TRBV28 and TRBJ2-3; tentatively, D is TRBD2 (5 bases). CDR1 and CDR2 from the germline V gene are MDHEN and SYDVKM. The CDR3 has 14 residues. Trimming cost V 4 bases and J 8 bases, with 16 bases left between them. Together with reference TRBV28 and TRBJ2-3, the CDR3 gives the full variable domain: DVKVTQSSRYLVKRTGEKVFLECVQDMDHENMFWYRQDPGLGLRLIYFSYDVKMKEKGDIPEGYSVSREKKERFSLILESASTNQTSMYLCASSSSLGPSTQYFGPGTRLTVL.

The genes are TRBV19 and TRBJ1-2; D is ambiguous. The CDR3 has 16 residues. Germline CDR1 is LNHDA and CDR2 is SQIVND (reference sequence). Trimming took off 5 bases at V and 0 bases at J, with 16 bases between the two ends. The CDR3: CASSDTADGPNYGYTF. CDR3 in DNA: TGTGCCAGTAGTGACACCGCGGACGGTCCTAACTATGGCTACACCTTC.

The chain employs TRBV10-3 and TRBJ2-3; 8 nucleotides align to TRBD2. The CDR3 is made up of 16 amino acids. Germline V lookup: CDR1 ENHRY, CDR2 SYGVKD. V lost 8 bases and J lost 0; bases outside the gene matches: 10. The CDR3 region has the DNA TGTGCCATCGCCGGGCCTAGCGGGTCTAGCACAGATACGCAGTATTTT. Its translation: CAIAGPSGSSTDTQYF.

There are a few counts of this clone. The chain combines TRBV12-5 with TRBJ2-1; 7 positions match TRBD1. V shed 8 bases, J shed 5 bases, and the junction held 6 bases outside the gene matches. The germline gives CDR1 LGHNT, CDR2 FRNRAP. CDR3 length: 13 amino acids. Here the CDR3 DNA reads TGTGCTAGTAGACAGGGAGAGGACAATGAGCAGTTCTTC. The encoded protein is CASRQGEDNEQFF.

This rearrangement joins TRBV20-1 to TRBJ2-2; D not resolved. V was cut by 3 bases and J by 6 bases, with 5 bases left in between. The CDR3 extends over 11 amino acids. The germline V gene has CDR1 DFQATT and CDR2 SNEGSKA (reference sequence). CDR3 sequence: CSASGSGELFF. Written as DNA, the CDR3 is TGCAGTGCTAGTGGGTCCGGGGAGCTGTTTTTT.

Only one count was recorded for this clone. This chain links TRBV9 with TRBJ2-7; tentatively, D is TRBD2 (6 bases). The CDR3 is made up of 15 amino acids. Trimming pared 3 bases from V and 2 bases from J, leaving 15 bases between. The V gene's germline CDR1 is SGDLS and CDR2 YYNGEE. This CDR3 reads CASSAGLLQTYEQYF. DNA of the CDR3: TGTGCCAGCAGCGCGGGACTTCTTCAGACCTACGAGCAGTACTTC.

V gene TRBV2 combines with J gene TRBJ2-1, with 15 bases fitting TRBD2. Unmatched junction bases numbered 15, after V lost 6 bases and J lost 9 bases. The CDR3 contains 18 residues. Germline-derived CDR1 and CDR2 are SNHLY and FYNNEI. CDR3 in amino acids: CASRLNLGLAGGRGEQFF. The DNA of the CDR3 is TGTGCCAGCAGATTGAACTTGGGACTAGCGGGAGGTCGAGGTGAGCAGTTCTTC. Filled out from reference TRBV2 and TRBJ2-1, the complete variable domain reads EPEVTQTPSHQVTQMGQEVILRCVPISNHLYFYWYRQILGQKVEFLVSFYNNEISEKSEIFDDQFSVERPDGSNFTLKIRSTKLEDSAMYFCASRLNLGLAGGRGEQFFGPGTRLTVL.

The chain recombines TRBV30 with TRBJ2-7, with TRBD1 identical over 8 bases. The CDR3 length is 14 residues. The V and J ends lost 3 bases and 5 bases, in that order; junction bases with no gene match: 9. Germline CDR1 reads GTSNPN; CDR2 reads SVGIG (reference sequence). The CDR3 DNA follows: TGTGCCTGGAGGCTGACAGGGGCCTTAAACGAGCAGTACTTC. It yields the protein CAWRLTGALNEQYF.

The chain is built from TRBV11-1 and TRBJ2-7, with D maybe TRBD1 (6 bases). Germline lookup yields CDR1 SGHAT and CDR2 FQDESV (reference sequence). This CDR3 spans 12 amino acids. V lost 5 bases to trimming and J lost 7 bases, with 12 bases between them. The CDR3 region has the DNA TGTGCCAGCAGCACCCAAGACAGGGAGCAGTACTTC. Amino acids: CASSTQDREQYF.

This chain links TRBV6-5 with TRBJ1-1; no reliable D call. V lost 2 bases and J 5 bases, leaving 6 bases between the germline ends. The CDR3 loop spans 12 amino acids. From germline, CDR1 is MNHEY and CDR2 SVGAGI. As DNA, the CDR3 is TGTGCCAGCAGTTACGCTGGTACTGAAGCTTTCTTT. Its protein product is CASSYAGTEAFF.

The chain is built from TRBV6-5 and TRBJ2-5; D tentatively fits TRBD1 or TRBD2 (5 bases each). V gave up 0 bases and J gave up 7 bases, with 18 bases separating them. CDR3 length equals 16 residues. Germline assignment: CDR1 MNHEY and CDR2 SVGAGI. The CDR3 nucleotides are TGTGCCAGCAGTTACTCGGGGCAGAACATCGGAGGGACCCAGTACTTC. Its translation is CASSYSGQNIGGTQYF.

This rearrangement joins TRBV4-1 to TRBJ2-5, with TRBD2 matching 8 bases. V gave up 0 bases and J gave up 5 bases; unmatched junction bases: 5. This CDR3 has 15 amino acids. Germline assignment: CDR1 MGHRA and CDR2 YSYEKL. CDR3 in amino acids: CASSQEAGGFETQYF. The DNA for the CDR3 is TGCGCCAGCAGCCAAGAGGCGGGGGGTTTTGAGACCCAGTACTTC.

A single count supports this clone. The chain has TRBV27 and TRBJ2-5; 9 positions agree with TRBD1. This CDR3 has 15 amino acids. CDR1 and CDR2 from the germline V gene are MNHEY and SMNVEV (reference sequence). V dropped 5 bases and J dropped 5; count of bases not matched to a gene: 9. For the CDR3, the DNA is TGTGCCAGCAGTCCCGGACAGGGGTATTACGAGACCCAGTACTTC. Encoded protein: CASSPGQGYYETQYF.

The chain combines TRBV7-9 with TRBJ2-3; 8 bases are shared with TRBD2. The CDR3 consists of 15 residues. Germline V CDR1 and CDR2: SEHNR, FQNEAQ (reference sequence). Germline trimming cut 7 bases from V and 6 bases from J; bases unmatched to any gene: 12. DNA for the CDR3: TGTGCCAGCACCCCTAAGGCGGGGGGAGGGGATACGCAGTATTTT. It yields the protein CASTPKAGGGDTQYF.

The chain links TRBV7-3 to TRBJ1-1; D is undetermined. Germline CDR1 is SGHTA and CDR2 is FQGTGA. V was shortened by 5 bases and J by 7 bases, with 14 bases between the two germline ends. The CDR3 consists of 13 residues. The CDR3 nucleotides read TGTGCCAGCAGCGCTGGGATCCCCAATGAAGCTTTCTTT. As protein: CASSAGIPNEAFF. The complete variable domain, with remaining parts taken from reference TRBV7-3 and TRBJ1-1, reads GAGVSQTPSNKVTEKGKYVELRCDPISGHTALYWYRQSLGQGPEFLIYFQGTGAADDSGLPNDRFFAVRPEGSVSTLKIQRTERGDSAVYLCASSAGIPNEAFFGQGTRLTVV.

The CDR3 protein is CASSSPRGQPNEKLFF. CDR3 nucleotides: TGTGCCAGCAGCTCCCCCCGGGGACAACCTAATGAAAAACTGTTTTTT. The V gene is TRBV9, the J gene TRBJ1-4, with D maybe TRBD1 (6 bases). Deletions cut 4 bases from V and 3 bases from J, with 16 bases between. This CDR3 spans 16 amino acids. The V gene's germline CDR1 is SGDLS and CDR2 YYNGEE.

The chain recombines TRBV6-5 with TRBJ1-2; D gene uncertain. V was shortened by 8 bases and J by 6 bases, with 19 bases between the two germline ends. Germline CDR1 reads MNHEY; CDR2 reads SVGAGI. CDR3 length: 14 amino acids. CDR3 in amino acids: CASVNIGSWDGYTF. CDR3 bases: TGTGCCAGCGTTAATATAGGGTCGTGGGATGGCTACACCTTC.

The V gene is TRBV4-1, the J gene TRBJ2-7; no clear D. CDR3 length: 14 residues. Trimming removed 1 base from V and 4 bases from J, with 11 bases in between. Germline CDR1 and CDR2: MGHRA and YSYEKL. CDR3 loop: CASSQGLREYEQYF. DNA of the CDR3: TGCGCCAGCAGCCAAGGATTAAGGGAATACGAGCAGTACTTC.

The chain employs TRBV3-1 (or the pseudogene TRBV3-2) and TRBJ1-2, with D maybe TRBD1 (6 bases). Trimming removed 4 bases at V and 4 bases at J, with 16 bases between. Looked up from germline, CDR1 is LGHDT and CDR2 is YNNKEL (reference sequence). The CDR3 loop spans 15 amino acids. This chain's CDR3 is CASSLGGLYGYGYTF. CDR3 in DNA: TGTGCCAGCAGCCTTGGGGGGCTTTACGGCTATGGCTACACCTTC.